This T cell receptor beta chain was documented in a study of regulatory T cells in long-lasting Graves disease. Specified time point: newly diagnosed GD, antithyroid drugs for less than 3 months. The TCR library was prepared using RNA isolated from PBMCs. Graves' disease diagnoses used American Thyroid Association guidelines. In its sample, this clonotype was seen many times. The germline V gene has CDR1 KGHSH and CDR2 LQKENI. The CDR3 runs 19 residues. Trimming cost V 3 bases and J 0 bases, with 20 bases left between them. HTBI primers from iRepertoire and Arm-PCR of CDR3 regions yielded the TCR beta libraries. TCRdb reanalysed the multiplex PCR reads using MiXCR and keeps one entry per CDR3 protein. The sample gives roughly 440,000 distinct CDR3 sequences, 16% of which show up once; 23% is in the top ten. These same records also appear under a second study, on T cells in Graves' hyperthyroidism and ophthalmopathy.

Sequenced material: peripheral blood mononuclear cells (PBMCs), taken at new diagnosis, from a patient treated with antithyroid drugs. The receptor was isolated from a woman between 18 and 30 years old with Graves disease. V usage is TRBV18 and J usage is TRBJ1-4; a weak D match, TRBD1 (5 bases). CDR3 DNA: TGTGCCAGCTCACCGCGCCCCACCCTCCGGGGCACAACTAATGAAAAACTGTTTTTT. It encodes CASSPRPTLRGTTNEKLFF.